This TCR beta chain was sequenced in a study of cytomegalovirus exposure and HLA in healthy donors. This CDR3 comprises 18 residues. The V and J ends lost 2 bases and 2 bases, in that order; junction bases with no gene match: 14. CDR1 SGHVS and CDR2 FQNEAQ come from the germline V gene. Some clones are missing from TCRdb's copy, which holds only in-frame ones; the method was immunoSEQ multiplex PCR. The table includes under 200,000 clones, about 96% detected once. The chain carries TRBV7-8 and TRBJ2-5; 7 bases are shared with TRBD2. This receptor was identified in a woman under 30 in good health and CMV-seronegative. The sequenced sample consisted of PBMCs. CDR3 bases: TGTGCCAGCAGCTTATATTTCGCATCGGCGGGAGCTCAAGAGACCCAGTACTTC. Its translation: CASSLYFASAGAQETQYF.